This TCR beta chain was documented in a study of circulating CD8 cells and anti-PD-1 response in melanoma. By share, this clonotype ranks as medium-sized. Antigen specificity is unknown. The CDR3 is 13 amino acids. The germline V and J ends were trimmed by 5 bases and 2 bases, with 8 bases remaining between them. The germline gives CDR1 SGDLS, CDR2 YYNGEE. Findings and caveats of the study: Published repertoire comparisons used only baseline and M1 samples from a small cohort with few responders. DNEG was most diverse; TIGIT repertoires were least diverse.

Each library started from about 15 ng of total RNA using the QIAseq Immune Repertoire TCR panel. From the reads, TCRdb called clonotypes with MiXCR, one entry per CDR3 protein. The table includes about 620 distinct CDR3 sequences, about 9.5% detected once. Sorting of live CD3+CD8+TCRalphabeta+ cells by PD-1 and/or TIGIT gave four subsets. This chain connects TRBV9 to TRBJ2-1, with D maybe TRBD1 (5 bases). The starting material was CD8+ T cells from PBMCs, obtained at baseline or after one month of anti-PD-1 therapy (not recorded which). The receptor was isolated from a human donor with melanoma. The CDR3 DNA follows: TGTGCCAGCAGTTGGGGCCCCTACAATGAGCAGTTCTTC. Protein: CASSWGPYNEQFF.